This T cell receptor (beta chain) originates from a study of vaccination and CD4 T cells after COVID-19. Study details: Six men and four women formed the convalescents, two being Hispanic. Taking of post-vaccine samples occurred a median about 72 days after dose two (range 14 to 241). Overlapping peptides of the spike proteins of SARS-CoV-2, HCoV-NL63, HCoV-OC43 and HCoV-229E were used for cell stimulation.

This clonotype was observed a few times. What it binds is unknown. Treatment defined: roughly 10-day PBMC culture with coronavirus spike peptide pools or control peptides (ViraFEST assay). The CDR3 has 13 residues. V shed 7 bases and J 5 bases; nucleotides not matched to a gene: 7. Germline V gene data show CDR1 as SNHLY and CDR2 as FYNNEI. Whole-study findings and limits: Median counts of SARS-CoV-2-reactive clonotypes increased from 21 to 38; this difference was not significant.

Oncomine TCR Beta short-read sequencing was applied to DNA from cultured CD4+ T cells. TCRdb passed the PCR reads through MiXCR, listing each CDR3 protein once. Among roughly 13,000 distinct CDR3 sequences, just over 60% were seen once, and the ten largest hold over 10%. The sequencing sample was made of CD4+ T cells from blood, cultured in vitro. The chain joins TRBV2 to TRBJ1-1; TRBD1 aligns across 7 bases. The sequence was collected from a human donor who had recovered from COVID-19. The CDR3 DNA sequence: TGTGCCAGCAAAGGACAGGTAGGGACTGAAGCTTTCTTT. Protein: CASKGQVGTEAFF. The full variable domain, completed using reference TRBV2 and TRBJ1-1, is EPEVTQTPSHQVTQMGQEVILRCVPISNHLYFYWYRQILGQKVEFLVSFYNNEISEKSEIFDDQFSVERPDGSNFTLKIRSTKLEDSAMYFCASKGQVGTEAFFGQGTRLTVV.